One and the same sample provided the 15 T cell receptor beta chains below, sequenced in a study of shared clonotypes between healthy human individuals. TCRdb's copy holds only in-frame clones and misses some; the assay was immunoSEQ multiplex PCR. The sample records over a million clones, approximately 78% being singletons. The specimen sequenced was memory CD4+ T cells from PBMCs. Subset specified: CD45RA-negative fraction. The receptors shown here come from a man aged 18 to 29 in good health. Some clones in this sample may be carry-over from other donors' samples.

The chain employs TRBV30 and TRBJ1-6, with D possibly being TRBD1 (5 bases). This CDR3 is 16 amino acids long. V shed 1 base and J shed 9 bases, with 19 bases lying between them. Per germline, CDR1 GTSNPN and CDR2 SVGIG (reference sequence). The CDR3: CAWSAPGGRPTSPLHF. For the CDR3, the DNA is TGTGCCTGGAGTGCCCCTGGGGGAAGACCCACTTCACCCCTCCACTTT.

CDR3 amino acids: CASSRHRVGSYNEQFF. The CDR3 DNA sequence: TGTGCCAGCAGCCGCCACAGGGTGGGCTCCTACAATGAGCAGTTCTTC. This rearrangement joins TRBV27 to TRBJ2-1, with D possibly matching TRBD1 (6 bases). Deletions cut 6 bases from V and 0 bases from J, with 15 bases between. Germline V gene sequence: CDR1 MNHEY, CDR2 SMNVEV (reference sequence). There are 16 residues in the CDR3.

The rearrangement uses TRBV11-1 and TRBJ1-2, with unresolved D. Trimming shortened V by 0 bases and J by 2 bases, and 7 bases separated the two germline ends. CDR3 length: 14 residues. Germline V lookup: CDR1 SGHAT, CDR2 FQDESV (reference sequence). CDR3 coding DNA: TGTGCCAGCAGCTTAGCATCGGGAAACTATGGCTACACCTTC. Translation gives CASSLASGNYGYTF.

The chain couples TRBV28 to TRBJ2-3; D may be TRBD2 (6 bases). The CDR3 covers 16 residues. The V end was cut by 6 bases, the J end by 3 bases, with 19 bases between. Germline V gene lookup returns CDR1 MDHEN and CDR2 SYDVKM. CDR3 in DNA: TGTGCCAGCAGCCCCATTAGGGGAGGAGGGACAGATACGCAGTATTTT. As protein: CASSPIRGGGTDTQYF.

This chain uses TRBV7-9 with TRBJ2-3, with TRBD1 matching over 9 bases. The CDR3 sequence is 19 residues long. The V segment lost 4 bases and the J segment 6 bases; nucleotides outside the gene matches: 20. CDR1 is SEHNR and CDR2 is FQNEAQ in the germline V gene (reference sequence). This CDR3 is CASSSSLGDRVIIWDTQYF. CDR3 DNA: TGTGCCAGCAGCTCCAGCCTTGGGGACAGGGTCATCATCTGGGATACGCAGTATTTT.

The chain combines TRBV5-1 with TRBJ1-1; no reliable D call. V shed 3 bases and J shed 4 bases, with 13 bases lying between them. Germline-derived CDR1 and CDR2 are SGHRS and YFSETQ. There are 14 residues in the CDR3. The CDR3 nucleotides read TGCGCCAGCAGCTCCGGTGGGTTATTCACTGAAGCTTTCTTT. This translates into CASSSGGLFTEAFF.

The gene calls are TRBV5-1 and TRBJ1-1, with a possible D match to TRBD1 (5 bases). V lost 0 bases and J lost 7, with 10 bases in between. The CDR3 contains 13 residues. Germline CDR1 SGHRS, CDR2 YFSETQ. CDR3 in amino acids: CASSLGGQGEAFF. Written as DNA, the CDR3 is TGCGCCAGCAGCTTGGGGGGCCAGGGTGAAGCTTTCTTT.

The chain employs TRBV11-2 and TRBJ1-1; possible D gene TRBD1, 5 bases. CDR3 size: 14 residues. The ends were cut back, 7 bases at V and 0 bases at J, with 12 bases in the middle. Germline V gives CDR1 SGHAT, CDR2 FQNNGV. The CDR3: CASTLDILNTEAFF. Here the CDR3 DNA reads TGTGCCAGCACCCTGGACATACTGAACACTGAAGCTTTCTTT.

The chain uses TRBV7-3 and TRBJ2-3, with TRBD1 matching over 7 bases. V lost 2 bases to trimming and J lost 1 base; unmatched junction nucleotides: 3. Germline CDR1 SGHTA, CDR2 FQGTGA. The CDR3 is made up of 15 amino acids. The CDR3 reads CASSLRGQGTDTQYF. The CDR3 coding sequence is TGTGCCAGCAGCTTACGTGGACAGGGCACAGATACGCAGTATTTT.

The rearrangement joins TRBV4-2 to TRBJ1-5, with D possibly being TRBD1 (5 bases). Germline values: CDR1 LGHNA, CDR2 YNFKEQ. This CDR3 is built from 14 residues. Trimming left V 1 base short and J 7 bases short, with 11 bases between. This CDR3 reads CASSQVLEGQPQHF. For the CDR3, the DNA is TGTGCCAGCAGCCAAGTTCTTGAGGGGCAGCCCCAGCATTTT.

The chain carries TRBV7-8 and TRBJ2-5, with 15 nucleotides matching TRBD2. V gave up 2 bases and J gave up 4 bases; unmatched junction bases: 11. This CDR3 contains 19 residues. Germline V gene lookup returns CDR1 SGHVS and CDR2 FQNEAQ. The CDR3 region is CASSLKSPPGLAGGETQYF. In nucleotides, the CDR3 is TGTGCCAGCAGCTTAAAGTCTCCCCCGGGACTAGCGGGAGGAGAGACCCAGTACTTC.

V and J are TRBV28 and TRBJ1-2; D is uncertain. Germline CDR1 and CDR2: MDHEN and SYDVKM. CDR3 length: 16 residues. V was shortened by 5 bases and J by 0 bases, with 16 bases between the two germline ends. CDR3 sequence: CASSLPWVGANYGYTF. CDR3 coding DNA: TGTGCCAGCAGTCTCCCGTGGGTCGGGGCTAACTATGGCTACACCTTC.

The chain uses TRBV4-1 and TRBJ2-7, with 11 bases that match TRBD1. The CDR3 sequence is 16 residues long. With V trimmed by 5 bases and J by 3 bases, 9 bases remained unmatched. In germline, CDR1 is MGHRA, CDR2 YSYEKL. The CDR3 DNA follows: TGCGCCAGCAGCTTACGGACAGGGGGCGAAGTCTACGAGCAGTACTTC. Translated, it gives CASSLRTGGEVYEQYF.

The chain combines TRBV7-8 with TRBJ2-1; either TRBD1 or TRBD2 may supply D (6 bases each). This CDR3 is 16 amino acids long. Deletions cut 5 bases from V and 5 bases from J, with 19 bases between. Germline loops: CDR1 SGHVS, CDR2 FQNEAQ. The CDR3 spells CASSGSGAGVNNEQFF. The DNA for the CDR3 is TGTGCCAGCAGCGGATCGGGGGCAGGGGTCAACAATGAGCAGTTCTTC.

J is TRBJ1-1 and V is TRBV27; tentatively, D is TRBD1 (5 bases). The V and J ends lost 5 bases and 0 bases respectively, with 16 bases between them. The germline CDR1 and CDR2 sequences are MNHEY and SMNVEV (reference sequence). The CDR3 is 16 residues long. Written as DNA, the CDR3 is TGTGCCAGCAGTCGGGGGACCATCTCTATGAACACTGAAGCTTTCTTT. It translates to CASSRGTISMNTEAFF.